A single TCR beta chain is shown here with its context. No antigen is known for it. A much larger clone lies one base from this, so it may be a read error. Between the trimmed V and J ends, which lost 2 bases and 7 bases, there was a span of 14 bases. This CDR3 has 15 amino acids. The germline gives CDR1 LGHNA, CDR2 YSLEER. RNA isolated from unsorted whole blood supplied the blood RNA, with germline DNA also extracted. Priming with a constant-region primer yielded TCR beta cDNA from 400 to 500 ng total RNA. Construction of TCR beta libraries relied on three successive nested multiplex PCR rounds employing slightly modified ARM-PCR. Investigators reported that the first two PCR rounds, at about 11 cycles each, used TRBV1-TRBV30 forward primers with a C-beta reverse primer. TCRdb re-analysed the multiplex PCR reads in MiXCR, keeping a single row per CDR3 protein. The sample lists about 330,000 distinct CDR3 sequences, less than 70% occurring once.

This sample was taken from a study of tumor-infiltrating lymphocytes in primary liver carcinoma. Study-wide points: Tumors reached a significantly greater top-250-clone fraction than blood did (p = 0.039).

This clonotype was obtained from a man aged 40-55 years with primary liver carcinoma and hepatitis B virus infection. The J gene is TRBJ2-2, the V gene TRBV4-3, with D possibly being TRBD2 (6 bases). The specimen sequenced was peripheral blood. In nucleotides, the CDR3 is TGCGCCAGCAGCCAACTAGCGAGAGGGTTCGGGGAGCTGTTTTTT. Its protein is CASSQLARGFGELFF.